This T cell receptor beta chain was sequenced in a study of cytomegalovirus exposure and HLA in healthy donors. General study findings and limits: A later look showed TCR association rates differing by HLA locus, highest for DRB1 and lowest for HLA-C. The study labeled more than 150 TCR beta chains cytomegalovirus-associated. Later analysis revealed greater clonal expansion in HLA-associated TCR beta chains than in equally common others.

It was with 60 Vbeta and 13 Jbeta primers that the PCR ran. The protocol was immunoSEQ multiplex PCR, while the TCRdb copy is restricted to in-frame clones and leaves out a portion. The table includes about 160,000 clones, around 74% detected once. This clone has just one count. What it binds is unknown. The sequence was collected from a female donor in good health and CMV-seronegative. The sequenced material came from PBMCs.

CDR3 residues: CAWDRGTGYTF. The CDR3 DNA sequence: TGTGCCTGGGACAGAGGTACTGGCTACACCTTC. The gene calls are TRBV30 and TRBJ1-2; TRBD1 is a possible D gene (5 bases). Trimming shortened V by 5 bases and J by 7 bases, and 11 bases separated the two germline ends. Germline CDR1 is GTSNPN and CDR2 is SVGIG (reference sequence). CDR3 length: 11 amino acids.